The 12 T cell receptor beta chains presented below share a single source sample, sequenced in a study of T-cell reconstitution after alpha-beta-depleted transplantation in children. The TCRbeta library was prepared with unique molecular identifiers. Via MiXCR, TCRdb re-called the PCR reads, giving one row per CDR3 protein. This sample has hundreds of thousands of distinct CDR3 sequences, with under 14% found just once. Sequencing was performed on peripheral blood, taken 180 days after TCRalphabeta/CD19-depleted stem cell transplant. The receptors were gathered from a male patient aged 2-15 years who had a stem cell transplant for chronic granulomatous disease, so the T cells may come from the graft donor.

This clonotype was detected many times. The chain recombines TRBV7-2 with TRBJ2-2; D is possibly TRBD1 (5 bases). The CDR3 sequence is 16 residues long. V was cut by 5 bases and J by 1 base, with 14 bases left in between. Germline V gene sequence: CDR1 SGHTA, CDR2 FQGNSA. For the CDR3, the DNA is TGTGCCAGCAGCGCTGCAGGGAAAAAGAACACCGGGGAGCTGTTTTTT. It specifies CASSAAGKKNTGELFF.

This clonotype was counted ten times or more. The CDR3: CASSASGENIQYF. The CDR3 DNA sequence: TGTGCCAGCAGCGCTTCGGGGGAAAACATTCAGTACTTC. J is TRBJ2-4 and V is TRBV9; possible D gene TRBD2, 6 bases. Trimming removed 3 bases at V and 5 bases at J, with 9 bases between. The CDR3 totals 13 residues. The germline V gene has CDR1 SGDLS and CDR2 YYNGEE.

This clonotype was recorded many times. J is TRBJ2-2 and V is TRBV4-3; 11 bases fit TRBD2. The ends lost 4 bases at V and 1 base at J; junction bases unmatched: 2. The CDR3 extends over 16 amino acids. Germline CDR1 and CDR2: LGHNA and YSLEER. CDR3 loop: CASSRGLAGNTGELFF. In DNA form, the CDR3 reads TGCGCCAGCAGCCGTGGACTAGCGGGGAACACCGGGGAGCTGTTTTTT.

In its sample, this clonotype was seen many times. V gene TRBV12-3 or TRBV12-4 combines with J gene TRBJ2-1; D gene uncertain. The CDR3 is 11 residues long. Trimming removed 6 bases from V and 3 bases from J, with 3 bases in between. For the CDR3, the DNA is TGTGCCAGCAGACTCTACAATGAGCAGTTCTTC. Encoded protein: CASRLYNEQFF.

This clonotype was counted many times. The chain combines TRBV7-6 with TRBJ2-1, with D possibly TRBD2 on 7 matching bases. The CDR3 is 15 residues long. Germline CDR1 is SGHVS and CDR2 is FNYEAQ. Trimming cost V 2 bases and J 4 bases, with 12 bases left between them. The CDR3 DNA follows: TGTGCCAGCAGCTTACAGGCGGGGGCATACAATGAGCAGTTCTTC. It codes for CASSLQAGAYNEQFF.

This clonotype appeared many times. This chain connects TRBV15 to TRBJ2-1; 7 positions match TRBD2. The V segment lost 0 bases and the J segment 3 bases; nucleotides outside the gene matches: 26. The germline gives CDR1 LNHNV, CDR2 YYDKDF (reference sequence). The CDR3 extends over 23 amino acids. The CDR3 here is CATSRDVRQVVEAGAFIYNEQFF. The CDR3 DNA is TGTGCCACCAGCAGAGATGTAAGGCAAGTGGTTGAGGCGGGAGCTTTCATCTACAATGAGCAGTTCTTC.

Many counts were recorded for this clonotype. The V call is TRBV7-2, the J call TRBJ1-1; 8 bases are shared with TRBD1. There are 15 residues in the CDR3. Germline V gene lookup returns CDR1 SGHTA and CDR2 FQGNSA. The J segment lost 3 bases and the V segment lost 3 bases, leaving 6 bases of the junction unmatched. For the CDR3, the DNA is TGTGCCAGCAGCTTCCAGACAGGGGTCGACACTGAAGCTTTCTTT. It encodes CASSFQTGVDTEAFF.

This clonotype has ten or more counts. The chain couples TRBV7-7 to TRBJ2-5; possibly TRBD2 for D (5 bases). Germline V gene lookup returns CDR1 SSHAT and CDR2 FNYEAQ (reference sequence). V was trimmed by 4 bases and J by 5 bases, leaving 14 bases between them. The CDR3 loop spans 14 amino acids. The DNA for the CDR3 is TGTGCCAGCAGCTCCCGGGGAAGAAGCGAGACCCAGTACTTC. It is translated as CASSSRGRSETQYF.

At least ten counts were recorded for this clonotype. This chain connects TRBV6-5 to TRBJ2-3, with no clear D. The V gene lost 3 bases and the J gene lost 1 base, with 11 bases spanning the gap. The CDR3 is 15 amino acids. In germline, CDR1 is MNHEY, CDR2 SVGAGI. The CDR3 nucleotides are TGTGCCAGCAGTTATGAGGAATTGGGCACAGATACGCAGTATTTT. This translates into CASSYEELGTDTQYF.

This clonotype showed up many times. The chain uses TRBV3-1 and TRBJ1-5; no clear D gene. Germline assignment: CDR1 LGHDT and CDR2 YNNKEL (reference sequence). The V end lost 0 bases, the J end lost 6 bases, and 15 bases lay between the germline ends. There are 16 residues in the CDR3. The CDR3 coding sequence is TGTGCCAGCAGCCAAGATGGTCTGGGGTTGGTTCAGCCCCAGCATTTT. As protein: CASSQDGLGLVQPQHF. The whole variable domain, filled in from reference TRBV3-1 and TRBJ1-5, reads DTAVSQTPKYLVTQMGNDKSIKCEQNLGHDTMYWYKQDSKKFLKIMFSYNNKELIINETVPNRFSPKSPDKAHLNLHINSLELGDSAVYFCASSQDGLGLVQPQHFGDGTRLSIL.

This clonotype was recorded many times. V usage is TRBV10-2 and J usage is TRBJ2-1, with 12 bases matching TRBD2. Trimming removed 5 bases from V and 4 bases from J; junction bases left unmatched: 6. CDR1 and CDR2 from the germline V gene are WSHSY and SAAADI. The CDR3 covers 16 residues. The DNA of the CDR3 is TGCGCCAGCAGTACTAGCGGGAGGATCATTTACAATGAGCAGTTCTTC. Translated, it gives CASSTSGRIIYNEQFF.

This clonotype came up many times. The chain has TRBV7-2 and TRBJ1-3; no firm D call. V dropped 2 bases and J dropped 0 bases, with 11 bases sitting between them. The germline V gene encodes CDR1 SGHTA and CDR2 FQGNSA. This CDR3 spans 16 amino acids. Here the CDR3 DNA reads TGTGCCAGCAGCTTAAACAGCCCGCTCTCTGGAAACACCATATATTTT. Translation: CASSLNSPLSGNTIYF.